The 22 T cell receptor beta chains presented below share a single source sample, sequenced in a study of shared clonotypes between healthy human individuals. The protocol was immunoSEQ multiplex PCR, while the TCRdb copy is restricted to in-frame clones and leaves out a portion. The sample records fewer than 3 million clones, about nine tenths being singletons. Sample: naive CD4+ T cells from PBMCs. The subset here: CD45RA+ positively selected. These receptors were collected from a man aged 18 to 35 in good health. Some clones in this sample may be carry-over from other donors' samples.

This clone was recorded only once. The same CDR3 can be traced to other DNA sequences in this sample. The chain combines TRBV7-9 with TRBJ2-7; 13 nucleotides align to TRBD2. V was clipped by 6 bases and J by 10 bases; unmatched bases: 9. CDR1 and CDR2 (germline): SEHNR, FQNEAQ (reference sequence). The CDR3 consists of 14 residues. CDR3 in amino acids: CASSSGTSGTNQYF. The CDR3 DNA reads as TGTGCCAGCAGTTCCGGGACTAGCGGGACAAATCAGTACTTC. The complete variable domain, with remaining parts taken from reference TRBV7-9 and TRBJ2-7, reads DTGVSQNPRHKITKRGQNVTFRCDPISEHNRLYWYRQTLGQGPEFLTYFQNEAQLEKSRLLSDRFSAERPKGSFSTLEIQRTEQGDSAMYLCASSSGTSGTNQYFGPGTRLTVT.

This chain links TRBV6-6 with TRBJ1-2; 7 bases agree with TRBD1. With 6 bases clipped from V and 4 bases from J, the junction kept 11 bases outside the gene matches. The CDR3 is 15 residues long. The germline V gene encodes CDR1 MNHNY and CDR2 SVGAGI (reference sequence). In DNA form, the CDR3 reads TGTGCCAGCAGACCTGGACAGGACCGCGGCTATGGCTACACCTTC. Its protein is CASRPGQDRGYGYTF.

The chain uses TRBV7-3 and TRBJ2-7, with D unresolved. In germline, CDR1 is SGHTA, CDR2 FQGTGA. The ends were cut back, 5 bases at V and 5 bases at J, with 13 bases in the middle. The CDR3 covers 13 residues. CDR3 protein: CASSPTGVNEQYF. The CDR3 DNA reads as TGTGCCAGCAGCCCTACCGGAGTTAACGAGCAGTACTTC.

The J gene is TRBJ1-2, the V gene TRBV20-1; no clear D. V lost 1 base and J 4 bases, leaving 4 bases between the germline ends. The CDR3 has 11 amino acids. Germline assignment: CDR1 DFQATT and CDR2 SNEGSKA (reference sequence). In DNA, the CDR3 is TGCAGTGCTAGAGGATTCTATGGCTACACCTTC. Its protein is CSARGFYGYTF.

The rearrangement links TRBV2 to TRBJ1-5, with D unclear. Germline CDR1 is SNHLY and CDR2 is FYNNEI. Between the trimmed V and J ends, which lost 7 bases and 3 bases, there was a span of 16 bases. The CDR3 loop spans 15 amino acids. DNA for the CDR3: TGTGCCAGCATAAGGAGGCAGCTTAACAATCAGCCCCAGCATTTT. Its translation is CASIRRQLNNQPQHF.

This clone has more than one count but fewer than ten. The sample has other DNA sequences that encode this CDR3 too. The genes are TRBV2 and TRBJ1-1, with TRBD1 matching 8 bases. CDR1 and CDR2 from the germline V gene are SNHLY and FYNNEI. Trimming removed 4 bases from V and 0 bases from J; junction bases left unmatched: 1. This CDR3 spans 14 amino acids. The CDR3, as DNA: TGTGCCAGCAGTGGACAGGGGTTGAACACTGAAGCTTTCTTT. Encoded protein: CASSGQGLNTEAFF.

This chain uses TRBV6-1 with TRBJ2-5; possibly TRBD1 or TRBD2 for D (5 bases each). CDR3 size: 13 residues. From germline, CDR1 is MNHNS and CDR2 SASEGT. Deletions cut 4 bases from V and 0 bases from J, with 6 bases between. The CDR3 DNA reads as TGTGCCAGCAGTGGGGGGAACCAAGAGACCCAGTACTTC. It yields the protein CASSGGNQETQYF.

The rearrangement links TRBV6-1 to TRBJ2-7; 8 bases align to TRBD2. The CDR3 contains 17 residues. From germline, CDR1 is MNHNS and CDR2 SASEGT. With V trimmed by 4 bases and J by 2 bases, 13 bases remained unmatched. Written as DNA, the CDR3 is TGTGCCAGCAGTGCCTCGCTAGCGGGCCTCTCCCCCTACGAGCAGTACTTC. Its translation is CASSASLAGLSPYEQYF.

The chain is built from TRBV29-1 and TRBJ2-1; no clear D gene. V dropped 3 bases and J dropped 5 bases, with 8 bases sitting between them. This CDR3 is built from 12 residues. Germline V CDR1 and CDR2: SQVTM, ANQGSEA. The CDR3, as DNA: TGCAGCGTTGATAGGTCCCACAATGAGCAGTTCTTC. This encodes CSVDRSHNEQFF.

The rearrangement uses TRBV11-2 and TRBJ2-3; either TRBD1 or TRBD2 may supply D (5 bases each). Per the germline V gene, CDR1 is SGHAT and CDR2 is FQNNGV. The V gene lost 4 bases and the J gene lost 2 bases, with 19 bases spanning the gap. The CDR3 covers 17 residues. DNA for the CDR3: TGTGCCAGCAGCTCCCCTCGGGGCTCTTGGGACACAGATACGCAGTATTTT. This codes for CASSSPRGSWDTDTQYF.

The sample holds one count of this clone. CDR3 in amino acids: CASKGGYPYEQYF. In DNA, the CDR3 is TGTGCCAGCAAGGGGGGGTACCCCTACGAGCAGTACTTC. The rearrangement uses TRBV6-1 and TRBJ2-7; D perhaps matches TRBD2 (7 bases). The germline V and J ends were trimmed by 7 bases and 2 bases, with 12 bases remaining between them. Germline lookup yields CDR1 MNHNS and CDR2 SASEGT. The CDR3 totals 13 residues.

The V and J genes are TRBV19 and TRBJ2-7; D could derive from TRBD1 or TRBD2 (5 bases each). The CDR3 length is 15 residues. Germline V gene sequence: CDR1 LNHDA, CDR2 SQIVND (reference sequence). Trimming removed 4 bases from V and 1 base from J, with 14 bases in between. The CDR3 loop is CASSNNGGGSYEQYF. The CDR3 DNA reads TGTGCCAGTAGTAACAACGGTGGGGGTTCCTACGAGCAGTACTTC.

There are a few counts of this clone. The chain uses TRBV9 and TRBJ2-2; D remains unclear. Deletions cut 4 bases from V and 4 bases from J, with 11 bases between. Germline V gives CDR1 SGDLS, CDR2 YYNGEE. This CDR3 is built from 14 residues. The CDR3 is CASSPAGFTGELFF. As DNA, the CDR3 is TGTGCCAGCAGCCCCGCCGGATTCACCGGGGAGCTGTTTTTT.

The CDR3 nucleotides read TGTGCCAGCAGCATTGGACAGGTGGAGACCCAGTACTTC. It translates to CASSIGQVETQYF. The V call is TRBV7-6, the J call TRBJ2-5, with TRBD1 matching 7 bases. Germline CDR1 reads SGHVS; CDR2 reads FNYEAQ. With V trimmed by 5 bases and J by 5 bases, 5 bases remained unmatched. The CDR3 spans 13 residues.

The chain joins TRBV6-6 to TRBJ2-7, with 14 bases that match TRBD2. V was clipped by 5 bases and J by 6 bases; unmatched bases: 9. The CDR3 runs to 16 residues. Germline-derived CDR1 and CDR2 are MNHNY and SVGAGI (reference sequence). The CDR3 DNA sequence: TGTGCCAGCAGTCCGCCGGGACTAGCGGGAGAGGGCGAGCAGTACTTC. This sequence encodes CASSPPGLAGEGEQYF.

Concerning this clone: Different DNA sequences within this sample yield the same CDR3. The chain couples TRBV19 to TRBJ1-5; D gene ambiguous. Between the trimmed V and J ends, which lost 6 bases and 4 bases, there was a span of 10 bases. Germline V gene data show CDR1 as LNHDA and CDR2 as SQIVND (reference sequence). This CDR3 is built from 13 residues. CDR3 in DNA: TGTGCCAGTAGGGTAAGGCTAAATCAGCCCCAGCATTTT. Amino acids: CASRVRLNQPQHF.

This clone has only one observation. This rearrangement joins TRBV27 to TRBJ1-5; 8 nucleotides agree with TRBD1. With V trimmed by 5 bases and J by 5 bases, 5 bases remained unmatched. Germline V lookup: CDR1 MNHEY, CDR2 SMNVEV (reference sequence). The CDR3 covers 14 residues. Written as DNA, the CDR3 is TGTGCCAGCAGTCCTGACAGGGGCTATCAGCCCCAGCATTTT. The encoded protein is CASSPDRGYQPQHF.

This rearrangement joins TRBV6-6 to TRBJ1-2, with a tentative D call TRBD1 (5 bases). This CDR3 has 13 amino acids. Germline V gene sequence: CDR1 MNHNY, CDR2 SVGAGI (reference sequence). Between the trimmed V and J ends, which lost 10 bases and 2 bases, there was a span of 14 bases. The CDR3 nucleotides are TGTGCCACACTGGGGGGGTGGAACTATGGCTACACCTTC. Translating it yields CATLGGWNYGYTF.

The chain is built from TRBV6-6 and TRBJ1-5; possible D gene TRBD1, 5 bases. Between the trimmed V and J ends, which lost 7 bases and 6 bases, there was a span of 10 bases. Germline loops: CDR1 MNHNY, CDR2 SVGAGI (reference sequence). The CDR3 runs 12 residues. The CDR3 region has the DNA TGTGCCAGCACCCCAGGGAGTCAGCCCCAGCATTTT. Translated, it gives CASTPGSQPQHF.

The chain joins TRBV6-1 to TRBJ1-1; D ambiguous. This CDR3 spans 15 amino acids. CDR1 and CDR2 (germline): MNHNS, SASEGT. V was pared by 2 bases and J by 1 base, with 11 bases between. CDR3: CASSEFGRPNTEAFF. CDR3 nucleotide sequence: TGTGCCAGCAGTGAATTCGGCAGGCCGAACACTGAAGCTTTCTTT.

The chain carries TRBV25-1 and TRBJ1-2, with no clear D. CDR1 and CDR2 (germline): MGHDK, SYGVNS. The V gene lost 2 bases and the J gene lost 2 bases, with 15 bases spanning the gap. The CDR3 extends over 16 amino acids. The CDR3 DNA sequence: TGTGCCAGCAGTGAACCCCCAGGCCGAGGGAACTATGGCTACACCTTC. Encoded protein: CASSEPPGRGNYGYTF.

This clone was counted once. The rearrangement joins TRBV18 to TRBJ1-4; D unresolved. Trimming took 4 bases from V and 6 from J, leaving 12 bases between them. The CDR3 consists of 14 residues. CDR1 KGHSH and CDR2 LQKENI come from the germline V gene. The CDR3: CASSREVGDEKLFF. The CDR3 DNA reads TGTGCCAGCTCACGGGAAGTTGGTGATGAAAAACTGTTTTTT.